These T cell receptor beta chains were read from a single sample in a study of control samples from healthy donors and cancer patients. TCRdb keeps only in-frame clones here, not all; method: immunoSEQ multiplex PCR. The repertoire holds 130,000 or so clones, 80% to 90% seen once, with roughly 40% in the top ten. Sequenced material: blood. The receptors were gathered from a man aged 50 to 60 in good health. Each CDR3 is given with its conserved first and last residue. Each record gives: V gene, D gene, clone size, CDR3 length, J gene, CDR3 protein, CDR3 DNA. A D gene is named only where the DNA matches it firmly. Clone size is shown for a subset of rows, as once, few, many or a class of expanded clone.

>TRBV30|-|-|14|TRBJ2-1
CASLDGGAYNEQFF
TGTGCCTCCTTAGACGGGGGTGCGTACAATGAGCAGTTCTTC
>TRBV10-3|-|once|13|TRBJ2-7
CAITGQVGYEQYF
TGTGCCATCACAGGTCAGGTTGGCTACGAGCAGTACTTC
>TRBV7-8|-|-|16|TRBJ1-3
CASSPLQESSGNTIYF
TGTGCCAGCAGCCCCTTACAGGAGAGCTCTGGAAACACCATATATTTT
>TRBV10-3|TRBD1|-|16|TRBJ2-3
CAIRTSTGAPTDTQYF
TGTGCCATCAGGACATCGACAGGGGCCCCCACAGATACGCAGTATTTT
>TRBV7-2|-|-|18|TRBJ2-6
CASSLVPGRGAGANVLTF
TGTGCCAGCAGCTTAGTCCCGGGAAGGGGAGCTGGGGCCAACGTCCTGACTTTC
>TRBV29-1|-|-|11|TRBJ1-2
CSVESNYGYTF
TGCAGCGTTGAATCTAACTATGGCTACACCTTC
>TRBV7-2|TRBD1|-|17|TRBJ2-7
CASSVRPPGQDSYEQYF
TGTGCCAGCAGCGTAAGGCCTCCGGGACAGGACTCCTACGAGCAGTACTTC
>TRBV2|TRBD1|-|13|TRBJ2-7
CASSPVAAPGGIF
TGTGCCAGCAGTCCCGTAGCCGCCCCAGGGGGAATCTTC
>TRBV4-3|-|-|15|TRBJ2-1
CASSQEVDSYNEQFF
TGCGCCAGCAGCCAAGAGGTGGACTCCTACAATGAGCAGTTCTTC
>TRBV29-1|-|-|13|TRBJ1-1
CSVVRGSSTEAFF
TGCAGCGTTGTGCGGGGAAGTAGCACTGAAGCTTTCTTT
>TRBV6-5|-|-|13|TRBJ2-5
CASIRAGEETQYF
TGTGCCAGCATCAGGGCAGGGGAGGAGACCCAGTACTTC
>TRBV19|-|-|15|TRBJ1-1
CASSIAGGGRTEAFF
TGTGCCAGTAGTATAGCAGGAGGGGGGCGGACTGAAGCTTTCTTT
>TRBV4-3|TRBD1|-|14|TRBJ1-2
CASSQETGGFGYTF
TGCGCCAGCAGCCAAGAGACAGGGGGCTTTGGCTACACCTTC
>TRBV19|-|few|15|TRBJ1-5
CASSIWENSNQPQHF
TGTGCCAGTAGTATATGGGAGAATAGCAATCAGCCCCAGCATTTT
>TRBV9|TRBD1|-|15|TRBJ1-4
CASSVEGQGNEKLFF
TGTGCCAGCAGCGTAGAGGGACAGGGAAACGAAAAACTGTTTTTT
>TRBV7-2|TRBD1|-|14|TRBJ2-7
CASSLDRGFLEQYF
TGTGCCAGCAGCCTTGACAGGGGGTTCCTCGAGCAGTACTTC